One TCR beta chain is described in this entry. This sample is drawn from a study of technical replicates of blood from several donors. This CDR3 comprises 20 residues. V dropped 1 base and J dropped 0 bases, with 21 bases sitting between them. Germline V CDR1 and CDR2: SGHNT, YENEEA. Libraries were prepared by immunoSEQ multiplex PCR; TCRdb keeps only in-frame clonotypes and omits some of them. The table lists fewer than 85,000 clones, approximately 94% of them singletons. The gene calls are TRBV11-3 and TRBJ2-2; D unresolved. The clonotype was recovered from a human donor in good health. Input material: T cells isolated from PBMCs. The CDR3 nucleotides read TGTGCCAGCAGCTTAGTTGCAGTGAGGCCCTACTGGACGAACACCGGGGAGCTGTTTTTT. This sequence encodes CASSLVAVRPYWTNTGELFF.